This TCR beta chain comes out of a study of control samples from healthy donors and cancer patients (dated by TCRdb to 2020 to 2021). Measured from the cysteine to the phenylalanine, the CDR3 is 12 residues long. Only CDR3 DNA is held: 36 bases, read in frame from base 1. CDR1 is given as KGHSH and CDR2 as LQKENI, both from the germline V gene. V is cut by 3 bases and J by 4 bases, and the space between the germline ends is 3 bases. To prepare the library, the immunoSEQ multiplex PCR assay was applied. As stored in TCRdb, this immuneACCESS dataset retains in-frame rearrangements with V and J assigned. A fraction of the clones does not appear; measured against another copy, unresolved V genes explain less than half of the discrepancy, and the remainder lacks a known reason. This sample has some 97,000 clones in its table, and about 90% of those were observed once. The ten largest account for about 18% of the sample.

To note about this clone: This clone's antigen is unknown. Base qualities are not recorded, but no much larger clone differs from it by a single base.

The clonotype comes from a woman aged 45-60 years in good health. The chain is assembled from TRBV18 and TRBJ1-4, with the D gene too uncertain to name. Material for sequencing was blood. The base sequence is TGTGCCAGCTCACCGTTTAATGAAAAACTGTTTTTT. This encodes CASSPFNEKLFF.